This is a list of T cell receptor beta chains from one sample in a study of beta chain features in type 1 diabetes. Sequenced by immunoSEQ multiplex PCR; TCRdb stores in-frame clones only, minus some. Of 120,000 to 150,000 clones in the sample, under 11% were seen once. The sequenced material came from naive CD4+ T cells from blood. The receptor source for this set is a man aged 18 to 29 in good health. CDR3s include the opening cysteine and the closing phenylalanine or tryptophan. D genes are given only for firm matches. Size values are once, few and many counts, or a class for expanded clones, and some rows have none.

clone_size	v_call	j_call	d_call	cdr3_nt	cdr3_aa
-	TRBV7-6	TRBJ2-2	TRBD1	TGTGCCAGCAGCCCACGCACAGGGGGCTTCACCGGGGAGCTGTTTTTT	CASSPRTGGFTGELFF
-	TRBV30	TRBJ1-5	TRBD1	TGTGCCTGGAGTGAATCCGGGACAGGGTATCAGCCCCAGCATTTT	CAWSESGTGYQPQHF
few	TRBV2	TRBJ1-5	-	TGTGCCAGCAGCCTCGCAGGTAGCAATCAGCCCCAGCATTTT	CASSLAGSNQPQHF
-	TRBV11-3	TRBJ2-7	TRBD1	TGTGCCAGCAGCATGGGGACAGGCGGAGTCGAGCAGTACTTC	CASSMGTGGVEQYF
-	TRBV19	TRBJ2-1	TRBD2	TGTGCCAGTAGTATTGTTAGCGGGGGGCGCTACAATGAGCAGTTCTTC	CASSIVSGGRYNEQFF
few	TRBV5-4	TRBJ2-1	TRBD1	TGTGCCAGCAGTCTAAACCAGGGGGCCGGTGAGCAGTTCTTC	CASSLNQGAGEQFF
-	TRBV5-1	TRBJ2-3	TRBD2	TGCGCCAGCAGCTTGGCTGGACTAGCGGGGAGCACAGATACGCAGTATTTT	CASSLAGLAGSTDTQYF
-	TRBV19	TRBJ2-5	-	TGTGCCAGTAGTATCTACAGGGATGGTAGGGAGACCCAGTACTTC	CASSIYRDGRETQYF
few	TRBV7-6	TRBJ1-1	-	TGTGCCAGCAGCTTTCGACAGACGAACACTGAAGCTTTCTTT	CASSFRQTNTEAFF
few	TRBV5-1	TRBJ2-5	TRBD2	TGCGCCAGCAGCTTGGAGCGGGGGGGCCGCGAGACCCAGTACTTC	CASSLERGGRETQYF
few	TRBV6-1	TRBJ2-2	TRBD2	TGTGCCAGCAGTGAAAAAGCGGGGGGCACCGGGGAGCTGTTTTTT	CASSEKAGGTGELFF
few	TRBV7-9	TRBJ1-2	TRBD1	TGTGCCAGCAGCGTGGGGAGGCCAGGGGGCTTTGGCTATGGCTACACCTTC	CASSVGRPGGFGYGYTF
-	TRBV4-3	TRBJ2-7	TRBD2	TGCGCCAGCAGCCAAGATTGGCCGGGGGGTTCCTACGAGCAGTACTTC	CASSQDWPGGSYEQYF
few	TRBV28	TRBJ1-2	-	TGTGCCAGCAGTTCGCCGTCTACTGCTTTCTATGGCTACACCTTC	CASSSPSTAFYGYTF
few	TRBV10-3	TRBJ1-4	TRBD1	TGTGCCATCAGCCCGAGACAGGGGGATGAAAAACTGTTTTTT	CAISPRQGDEKLFF
-	TRBV7-2	TRBJ2-3	-	TGTGCCAGCAGCACCGAGGAGGGAGATACGCAGTATTTT	CASSTEEGDTQYF
-	TRBV7-9	TRBJ1-1	TRBD1	TGTGCCAGCAGCTTCACAGGGGTTGCAAACACTGAAGCTTTCTTT	CASSFTGVANTEAFF
few	TRBV2	TRBJ1-1	-	TGTGCCAGCAGTGTGCCGGGCGGGGAACGCACTGAAGCTTTCTTT	CASSVPGGERTEAFF
few	TRBV5-1	TRBJ2-7	TRBD2	TGCGCCAGCAGCTTTGGACTAGCGGGGGGGCCGCTCGAGCAGTACTTC	CASSFGLAGGPLEQYF
-	TRBV30	TRBJ1-2	TRBD1	TGTGCCTGGAGATCCCCACAGGGGGCTAACTATGGCTACACCTTC	CAWRSPQGANYGYTF
many	TRBV14	TRBJ2-1	-	TGTGCCAGCAGCCAGAGGTTTTACAATGAGCAGTTCTTC	CASSQRFYNEQFF
few	TRBV28	TRBJ2-5	TRBD2	TGTGCCAGCAGTCTAACTAGCGGGGAGACCCAGTACTTC	CASSLTSGETQYF
-	TRBV6-5	TRBJ2-5	-	TGTGCCAGCGTTCGGGGGAACCAAGAGACCCAGTACTTC	CASVRGNQETQYF
-	TRBV7-2	TRBJ2-1	TRBD2	TGTGCCAGCAGCTTGGGCCTAGCGGGGTTCAATGAGCAGTTCTTC	CASSLGLAGFNEQFF
few	TRBV6-1	TRBJ2-2	TRBD1	TGTGCCAAAAGGGGGGGACAGGGAGTAACCGGGGAGCTGTTTTTT	CAKRGGQGVTGELFF
-	TRBV6-5	TRBJ2-3	-	TGTGCCAGCACCAAAGGATGGACAACAGATACGCAGTATTTT	CASTKGWTTDTQYF
-	TRBV14	TRBJ1-2	TRBD1	TGTGCCAGCAGCCGAGGGACAGGGTTTAACTATGGCTACACCTTC	CASSRGTGFNYGYTF
-	TRBV27	TRBJ2-3	TRBD1	TGTGCCAGCAGTAAAGGACAGGGTAGAAATACGCAGTATTTT	CASSKGQGRNTQYF
few	TRBV18	TRBJ2-5	-	TGTGCCAGCTCACCATTGGCTCAAGAGACCCAGTACTTC	CASSPLAQETQYF
-	TRBV7-2	TRBJ2-5	TRBD1	TGTGCCAGCAGCCAAGACAGGGTTGAGACCCAGTACTTC	CASSQDRVETQYF
few	TRBV18	TRBJ2-7	TRBD1	TGTGCCAGCTCATCAATGACAGGGGGCAGTGAGCAGTACTTC	CASSSMTGGSEQYF
-	TRBV27	TRBJ2-5	-	TGTGCCAGCAGTTTTGCAGGGTCGGAGACCCAGTACTTC	CASSFAGSETQYF
few	TRBV6-5	TRBJ2-7	-	TGTGCCAGCGCCATAGTTAAGTACGAGCAGTACTTC	CASAIVKYEQYF
-	TRBV18	TRBJ1-5	-	TGTGCCAGCTCACCGCAGGGGAATCAGCCCCAGCATTTT	CASSPQGNQPQHF
few	TRBV7-2	TRBJ2-3	TRBD2	TGTGCCAGCACCATTGGCGGGGGGCGCGGCGATACGCAGTATTTT	CASTIGGGRGDTQYF
-	TRBV10-3	TRBJ2-3	-	TGTGCCACGGGTGGAGGGACAGATACGCAGTATTTT	CATGGGTDTQYF
-	TRBV5-1	TRBJ2-3	TRBD2	TGCGCCAGCAGCCTACTAGCGGGGAACACAGATACGCAGTATTTT	CASSLLAGNTDTQYF
-	TRBV5-5	TRBJ1-2	TRBD1	TGTGCCAGCAGCTTGGTAGGGGGCGCCGATGGCTACACCTTC	CASSLVGGADGYTF
-	TRBV30	TRBJ1-3	-	TGTGCCTGGAGTGTATTTACAGTTAGCTCTGGAAACACCATATATTTT	CAWSVFTVSSGNTIYF
-	TRBV18	TRBJ2-1	TRBD2	TGTGCCAGCTCACCAACTAGCGGGGGCTCCTACAATGAGCAGTTCTTC	CASSPTSGGSYNEQFF
-	TRBV14	TRBJ1-2	-	TGTGCCAGCAGCCAGAAATCCGGGACACCGCGAACCTTC	CASSQKSGTPRTF
-	TRBV9	TRBJ2-3	TRBD2	TGTGCCAGCAGCGCCGGGCGGGGGACGCAGTATTTT	CASSAGRGTQYF
few	TRBV27	TRBJ1-1	-	TGTGCCAGCATCCGATTCTGGGGGCAGGGCACTGAAGCTTTCTTT	CASIRFWGQGTEAFF
few	TRBV5-4	TRBJ1-1	-	TGTGCCAGCAGCTTGGGGTTAGGACAGACGAACACTGAAGCTTTCTTT	CASSLGLGQTNTEAFF
many	TRBV5-4	TRBJ2-3	-	TGTGCCAGCAGCTCCGAATGGGACACCTCTAGCACAGATACGCAGTATTTT	CASSSEWDTSSTDTQYF
few	TRBV4-3	TRBJ2-7	TRBD1	TGCGCCAGCAGCCAAGGACAGGGGACCGACTACGAGCAGTACTTC	CASSQGQGTDYEQYF
few	TRBV6-5	TRBJ1-2	-	TGTGCCAGCAGTTTCAAAGGAGGCAGGGGAGTTGGTGGCTACACCTTC	CASSFKGGRGVGGYTF
-	TRBV5-1	TRBJ2-5	TRBD2	TGCGCCAGCAGCACTGGACTAGCGGGGGTCCTTGTGTACTTC	CASSTGLAGVLVYF
few	TRBV30	TRBJ1-5	-	TGTGCCTGGAGTGTAACCCTCGCCGGTCAGCCCCAGCATTTT	CAWSVTLAGQPQHF
-	TRBV30	TRBJ1-4	-	TGTGCCTGGAGTGTATGGGCAGCAACTAATGAAAAACTGTTTTTT	CAWSVWAATNEKLFF
few	TRBV4-2	TRBJ2-1	TRBD1	TGTGCCAGCAGCCAGTTACCCGGGACAGGGGGCAATGAGCAGTTCTTC	CASSQLPGTGGNEQFF
few	TRBV18	TRBJ1-2	TRBD1	TGTGCCAGCTCACCACCCGGACAGGGGGACGATGGCTACACCTTC	CASSPPGQGDDGYTF